One sample yielded the 20 T cell receptor beta chains listed below, sequenced in a study of CD8+CD57+ T cells in acquired aplastic anemia. TCR beta VDJ and CDR3 were profiled, and genomic DNA was the template. Using its own MiXCR run on the reads, TCRdb lists one record per CDR3 protein. The sample contains 68,000 or so distinct CDR3 sequences, 54% of which appear only once. The sample taken for sequencing was sorted CD4+, CD8+, or CD8+CD57+ T cells (not recorded which) from PBMCs. These TCRs come from a human donor in good health, serving as a control.

This clonotype was found many times. The chain has TRBV30 and TRBJ1-2; no clear D gene. With 2 bases removed from V and 8 bases from J, the gap between germline ends came to 21 bases. The CDR3 loop spans 15 amino acids. Germline V lookup: CDR1 GTSNPN, CDR2 SVGIG (reference sequence). CDR3 region: CAWSREAAAGEGYTF. In DNA form, the CDR3 reads TGTGCCTGGAGTCGGGAAGCCGCAGCGGGCGAAGGCTACACCTTC.

With respect to this clonotype: The junction shows a germline mismatch at one end, possibly a read error. This chain connects TRBV4-1 to TRBJ2-7, with D possibly matching TRBD1 (5 bases). The CDR3 is 15 amino acids. Looked up from germline, CDR1 is MGHRA and CDR2 is YSYEKL. CDR3: CARSQRGTGSYEQYF. As DNA, the CDR3 is TGCGCCCGCAGCCAAAGGGGTACGGGCTCCTACGAGCAGTACTTC.

The rearrangement joins TRBV12-3 or TRBV12-4 to TRBJ1-1; D possibly corresponds to TRBD1 (5 bases). V was cut by 6 bases and J by 4 bases, with 12 bases left in between. The CDR3 covers 13 residues. CDR3 sequence (DNA): TGTGCCAGCAGGAGGGGTGAGGGCACTGAAGCTTTCTTT. Its translation is CASRRGEGTEAFF.

This clonotype was detected only once. The rearrangement uses TRBV2 and TRBJ2-3; 7 nucleotides agree with TRBD2. The V and J ends lost 6 bases and 1 base, in that order; junction bases with no gene match: 1. The germline V gene has CDR1 SNHLY and CDR2 FYNNEI. The CDR3 runs to 13 residues. CDR3 region: CASRAGGTDTQYF. The CDR3 DNA reads as TGTGCCAGCAGGGCGGGGGGCACAGATACGCAGTATTTT.

The chain uses TRBV19 and TRBJ2-7; unclear D gene. The CDR3 sequence is 14 residues long. Per germline, CDR1 LNHDA and CDR2 SQIVND (reference sequence). Trimming took 3 bases from V and 2 from J, leaving 11 bases between them. CDR3 sequence (DNA): TGTGCCAGTAGTATTGTAGGCGCAGCCTACGAGCAGTACTTC. It specifies CASSIVGAAYEQYF.

In this sample, this clonotype turned up a few times. A clone one base away is much larger, so this may be a read error. The CDR3 protein is CASSELVGGKTEVEQFF. As DNA, the CDR3 is TGTGCCAGCAGTGAATTAGTTGGGGGGAAGACGGAAGTTGAGCAGTTCTTC. The J gene is TRBJ2-1, the V gene TRBV6-1; possibly TRBD2 for D (6 bases). V lost 2 bases to trimming and J lost 9 bases, with 23 bases between them. The CDR3 runs 17 residues. Germline V gene data show CDR1 as MNHNS and CDR2 as SASEGT.

The rearrangement links TRBV9 to TRBJ2-3; 11 nucleotides align to TRBD1. J lost 4 bases, V lost 5 bases, and 6 bases had no gene match. CDR3 length: 15 residues. In germline, CDR1 is SGDLS, CDR2 YYNGEE. The CDR3 protein is CASSVRTGGSDTQYF. DNA of the CDR3: TGTGCCAGCAGTGTACGGACAGGGGGCTCAGATACGCAGTATTTT.

The V gene is TRBV2, the J gene TRBJ2-7; TRBD1 might be the D (6 bases). V dropped 4 bases and J dropped 0 bases, with 13 bases sitting between them. The CDR3 runs to 15 residues. Germline V gives CDR1 SNHLY, CDR2 FYNNEI. For the CDR3, the DNA is TGTGCCAGCAGTGGAGACAGGTTGAGCTCCTACGAGCAGTACTTC. This encodes CASSGDRLSSYEQYF.

The V call is TRBV29-1, the J call TRBJ2-5, with D tentatively TRBD1 or TRBD2 (6 bases each). The CDR3 runs 13 residues. Per the germline V gene, CDR1 is SQVTM and CDR2 is ANQGSEA. Trimming pared 3 bases from V and 5 bases from J, leaving 13 bases between. DNA of the CDR3: TGCAGCGTTGATCTGGGGGGCGTGGAGACCCAGTACTTC. It codes for CSVDLGGVETQYF.

The gene calls are TRBV27 and TRBJ2-1; TRBD2 aligns across 9 bases. Looked up from germline, CDR1 is MNHEY and CDR2 is SMNVEV (reference sequence). V shed 5 bases, J shed 9 bases, and the junction held 14 bases outside the gene matches. The length of the CDR3 is 16 residues. CDR3 in amino acids: CASSLKQPGLATEQFF. CDR3 DNA: TGTGCCAGCAGTCTAAAGCAACCGGGACTAGCAACTGAGCAGTTCTTC.

This clonotype came up many times. A junction boundary mismatches the germline segment, possibly from a read error. Written as DNA, the CDR3 is TGTGCCAGCAGCTTAGGCACAGATACGCAGTATTTT. Translated, it gives CASSLGTDTQYF. The chain joins TRBV12-3 or TRBV12-4 to TRBJ2-3, with unresolved D. The CDR3 has 12 residues.

This clonotype was detected many times. The genes are TRBV7-9 and TRBJ2-7; 9 nucleotides line up with TRBD2. V lost 5 bases to trimming and J lost 5 bases; unmatched junction nucleotides: 13. Germline CDR1 reads SEHNR; CDR2 reads FQNEAQ (reference sequence). The CDR3 consists of 16 residues. CDR3 bases: TGTGCCAGCAGCCGTACGACTAGCGGTCCACCCCACGAGCAGTACTTC. As protein: CASSRTTSGPPHEQYF.

In this sample, this clonotype turned up a few times. The chain has TRBV2 and TRBJ1-1; no definite D call. This CDR3 contains 13 residues. Germline CDR1 and CDR2: SNHLY and FYNNEI. V lost 3 bases, J lost 6 bases, and 11 bases lay in between. The CDR3 nucleotides read TGTGCCAGCAGTGACCTCTGGTCTCCTGAAGCTTTCTTT. Translating it yields CASSDLWSPEAFF.

V and J are TRBV5-1 and TRBJ2-7; D uncertain. Germline-derived CDR1 and CDR2 are SGHRS and YFSETQ. V was trimmed by 3 bases and J by 9 bases, leaving 10 bases between them. This CDR3 spans 11 amino acids. The CDR3 nucleotides are TGCGCCAGCAGCTACCAAGATGCGCAGTACTTC. Its protein product is CASSYQDAQYF. The variable domain in full, completed from reference TRBV5-1 and TRBJ2-7, reads KAGVTQTPRYLIKTRGQQVTLSCSPISGHRSVSWYQQTPGQGLQFLFEYFSETQRNKGNFPGRFSGRQFSNSRSEMNVSTLELGDSALYLCASSYQDAQYFGPGTRLTVT.

Only a few counts were recorded for this clonotype. This may come from a read error, since a much larger clone is one base off. The chain joins TRBV4-1 to TRBJ2-1; no firm D call. There are 13 residues in the CDR3. Germline CDR1 MGHRA, CDR2 YSYEKL. Trimming pared 2 bases from V and 15 bases from J, leaving 17 bases between. CDR3 nucleotide sequence: TGCGCCAGCAGCCAAAATAAGGGCCGACCCTGGTTCTTC. Its protein product is CASSQNKGRPWFF.

This clonotype was picked up many times. The V gene is TRBV12-5, the J gene TRBJ2-7; the D call may be TRBD1 or TRBD2 (5 bases each). This CDR3 region has 18 residues. Germline V gene data show CDR1 as LGHNT and CDR2 as FRNRAP. V was pared by 0 bases and J by 3 bases, with 21 bases between. The CDR3 DNA sequence: TGTGCTAGTGGTTTGGTTACGATAATCGGGACCGCCGACTACGAGCAGTACTTC. Translating it yields CASGLVTIIGTADYEQYF.

This clonotype has more than one count but fewer than ten. The chain is built from TRBV4-2 and TRBJ2-5; 9 bases match TRBD2. After removal of 4 bases from V and 5 bases from J, the junction contained 2 bases not matched to a gene. The CDR3 is 13 amino acids. The germline V gene encodes CDR1 LGHNA and CDR2 YNFKEQ. The CDR3 reads CASSPTSGETQYF. CDR3 DNA sequence: TGTGCCAGCAGCCCGACTAGCGGCGAGACCCAGTACTTC.

This clonotype was counted between two and nine times. The rearrangement uses TRBV2 and TRBJ2-1, with D possibly being TRBD2 (6 bases). The germline V gene has CDR1 SNHLY and CDR2 FYNNEI. This CDR3 has 12 amino acids. V was clipped by 6 bases and J by 7 bases, with 10 bases between them. The CDR3 DNA is TGTGCCAGCAGGATTAGCGGAAATGAGCAGTTCTTC. This codes for CASRISGNEQFF.

In this sample, this clonotype turned up many times. The chain has TRBV7-9 and TRBJ1-2, with D tentatively TRBD1 (6 bases). V was cut by 3 bases and J by 1 base, with 6 bases left in between. This CDR3 region has 13 residues. Germline V gives CDR1 SEHNR, CDR2 FQNEAQ (reference sequence). The CDR3 is CASSLDSNYGYTF. Written as DNA, the CDR3 is TGTGCCAGCAGCTTGGACAGTAACTATGGCTACACCTTC.

The chain links TRBV29-1 to TRBJ2-7; perhaps TRBD2 as D (6 bases). V was cut by 4 bases and J by 6 bases, with 16 bases left in between. This CDR3 spans 13 amino acids. The germline V gene encodes CDR1 SQVTM and CDR2 ANQGSEA. Here the CDR3 reads CSVASGLLSEQYF. The CDR3, as DNA: TGCAGCGTTGCCAGCGGGCTTCTTTCCGAGCAGTACTTC.